A selection of T cell receptor beta chains follows, all from one sample in a study of early stage breast cancer tumors. Clones were sequenced by immunoSEQ multiplex PCR, and TCRdb holds only the in-frame ones, with some missing. In the table there are 25,000 to 30,000 clones, approximately 84% of which are singletons. The sequenced sample consisted of blood. All receptors come from a person aged 50-59 years with breast cancer. Each CDR3 is given with its conserved first and last residue. A D gene is named only where the DNA matches it firmly. Size tells how often a clone was seen (once, few, many) or the class of an expanded clone, and some rows leave it out.

DNA: TGTGCCACCACCCCCGGGGGGTCTGGAAACACCATATATTTT; CDR3: CATTPGGSGNTIYF; J: TRBJ1-3; V: TRBV5-4; D: .; size: .
DNA: TGTGCCAGCATGTACATCCGAACTGAAGCTTTCTTT; CDR3: CASMYIRTEAFF; J: TRBJ1-1; V: TRBV2; D: .; size: .
DNA: TGCGCCAGCAGCTTGGCCGTAGATACGCAGTATTTT; CDR3: CASSLAVDTQYF; J: TRBJ2-3; V: TRBV5-1; D: .; size: .
DNA: TGCGCCAGCAGCTTGAATGGAGCCGGGGAGCTGTTTTTT; CDR3: CASSLNGAGELFF; J: TRBJ2-2; V: TRBV5-1; D: .; size: .
DNA: TGCAGCGTTGGGGACAGGTCGGAAGCTTTCTTT; CDR3: CSVGDRSEAFF; J: TRBJ1-1; V: TRBV29-1; D: TRBD1; size: .
DNA: TGTGCCAGCAGCTTCCGTCGACCCCCCTCGGTGGGCTACGAGCAGTACTTC; CDR3: CASSFRRPPSVGYEQYF; J: TRBJ2-7; V: TRBV13; D: .; size: .
DNA: TGCGCCAGCAGCAAACAAACGTTAGCGGGAGTAGGGGATACGCAGTATTTT; CDR3: CASSKQTLAGVGDTQYF; J: TRBJ2-3; V: TRBV5-1; D: TRBD2; size: .
DNA: TGTGCCAGCAGTTCTGGGACCTCGAACACTGAAGCTTTCTTT; CDR3: CASSSGTSNTEAFF; J: TRBJ1-1; V: TRBV7-3; D: .; size: once
DNA: TGTGCCAGTAGTATCGGGGCGGGCGGGGCCAACGTCCTGACTTTC; CDR3: CASSIGAGGANVLTF; J: TRBJ2-6; V: TRBV19; D: .; size: .
DNA: TGTGCCAGCAGCCAAGATCGAACAGAGGGAGATACGCAGTATTTT; CDR3: CASSQDRTEGDTQYF; J: TRBJ2-3; V: TRBV4-2; D: .; size: .
DNA: TGTGCCAGCAGCCCCTACTCCCCGGGACTAGCGGAAAATGAGCAGTTCTTC; CDR3: CASSPYSPGLAENEQFF; J: TRBJ2-1; V: TRBV7-2; D: TRBD2; size: .
DNA: TGCGCCAGCAGCCCTTTTGGGGCGGGACTAGCGGGAGATGGGGAGCTGTTTTTT; CDR3: CASSPFGAGLAGDGELFF; J: TRBJ2-2; V: TRBV5-1; D: TRBD2; size: .
DNA: TGTGCCACCAGCAGAGATTCAGGGGACTCCTCTTACGAGCAGTACTTC; CDR3: CATSRDSGDSSYEQYF; J: TRBJ2-7; V: TRBV15; D: .; size: .
DNA: TGTGCCAGCAGCTTAGTAGGGGCGACTAGCAGCGCCTACAATGAGCAGTTCTTC; CDR3: CASSLVGATSSAYNEQFF; J: TRBJ2-1; V: TRBV7-8; D: TRBD2; size: .
DNA: TGTGCCAGCATGGAGGCCGGGGCGGGAGCACCCCAAGAGACCCAGTACTTC; CDR3: CASMEAGAGAPQETQYF; J: TRBJ2-5; V: TRBV7-9; D: TRBD2; size: .
DNA: TGTGCCAGCAGCTTGGGACTAGCGACGACAGATACGCAGTATTTT; CDR3: CASSLGLATTDTQYF; J: TRBJ2-3; V: TRBV5-5; D: TRBD2; size: .
DNA: TGCGCCAGCAGCTGGACGCCGGGGGGGGAGCTGTTTTTT; CDR3: CASSWTPGGELFF; J: TRBJ2-2; V: TRBV5-1; D: .; size: .
DNA: TGCGCCAGCAGCCCCGACCGGGCAGTTTACAATGAGCAGTTCTTC; CDR3: CASSPDRAVYNEQFF; J: TRBJ2-1; V: TRBV4-1; D: .; size: .
DNA: TGTGCCAGCAGCGCGACCGGGACACTGAATGAAAAACTGTTTTTT; CDR3: CASSATGTLNEKLFF; J: TRBJ1-4; V: TRBV9; D: .; size: few
DNA: TGTGCCAGTAGCTACTCCGGGACAGATGTCGATGAGCAGTTCTTC; CDR3: CASSYSGTDVDEQFF; J: TRBJ2-1; V: TRBV19; D: TRBD1; size: .
DNA: TGCGCCAGCAGCTTGCTTGAGGGCTATGGCTACACCTTC; CDR3: CASSLLEGYGYTF; J: TRBJ1-2; V: TRBV5-1; D: .; size: .
DNA: TGTGCCAGCAGCGTAAGGAGCGGGGGGGCTAGCACAGATACGCAGTATTTT; CDR3: CASSVRSGGASTDTQYF; J: TRBJ2-3; V: TRBV9; D: TRBD2; size: .